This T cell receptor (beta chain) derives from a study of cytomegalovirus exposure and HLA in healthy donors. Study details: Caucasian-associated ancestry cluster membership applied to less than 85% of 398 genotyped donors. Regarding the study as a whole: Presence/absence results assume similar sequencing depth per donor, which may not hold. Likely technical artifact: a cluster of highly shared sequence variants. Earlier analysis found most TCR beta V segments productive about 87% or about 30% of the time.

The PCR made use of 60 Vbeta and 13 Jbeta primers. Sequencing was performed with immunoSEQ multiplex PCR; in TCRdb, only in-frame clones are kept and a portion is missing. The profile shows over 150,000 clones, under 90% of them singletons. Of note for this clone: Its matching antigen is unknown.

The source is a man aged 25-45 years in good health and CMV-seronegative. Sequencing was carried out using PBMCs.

CDR3 DNA sequence: TGTGCCAGCAGCGAGGGACTAGCGGGGAATGAGCAGTTCTTC. Translation: CASSEGLAGNEQFF. The chain joins TRBV7-3 to TRBJ2-1; 13 bases are a match to TRBD2. CDR3 length: 14 residues. Unmatched junction bases numbered 2, after V lost 5 bases and J lost 7 bases. Looked up from germline, CDR1 is SGHTA and CDR2 is FQGTGA.